The T cell receptor beta chain described here comes from a study of blood T cell repertoires in COVID-19. Trimming took 4 bases from V and 8 from J, leaving 17 bases between them. From germline, CDR1 is LGHNA and CDR2 YNFKEQ. CDR3 length equals 15 residues. Original processing notes: Estimation of nucleated cell counts relied on the amplification of reference gene primers. The data were produced by immunoSEQ multiplex PCR, yet TCRdb's version contains in-frame clones alone and is incomplete. Clonal size and the V and J genes are those of that table, whereas D and trimming came from the DNA. The sample includes 200,000 or so clones, roughly 80% seen only once; the top ten take 17%.

Source material: peripheral blood. The sequence was obtained from a man aged 60 to 69 with active or convalescent COVID-19. V usage is TRBV4-2 and J usage is TRBJ1-4, with D possibly matching TRBD1 (6 bases). CDR3 DNA: TGTGCCAGCAGCCTAGGGGGTCTTCGTGGGGAAAAACTGTTTTTT. This codes for CASSLGGLRGEKLFF.